These 6 T cell receptor beta chains share one sample of origin, sequenced in a study of T cells in localized non-small cell lung cancer. The data were produced by immunoSEQ multiplex PCR, yet TCRdb's version contains in-frame clones alone and is incomplete. In the table there are 26,000 or so clones, approximately 86% of which are singletons. The starting material was peripheral blood, obtained before any cancer treatment. All receptors come from a male donor at least 60 years old with stage I lung adenocarcinoma.

In this sample, this clone turned up a few times. This sequence joins TRBV10-3 and TRBJ1-6; TRBD1 matches at 8 bases. Germline V gene lookup returns CDR1 ENHRY and CDR2 SYGVKD. After removal of 1 base from V and 10 bases from J, the junction contained 6 bases not matched to a gene. The CDR3 spans 15 residues. CDR3 region: CAISEWEQGGSPLHF. DNA of the CDR3: TGTGCCATCAGTGAGTGGGAACAGGGGGGATCACCCCTCCACTTT.

V and J are TRBV27 and TRBJ1-2; perhaps TRBD1 as D (6 bases). This CDR3 is built from 16 residues. Germline V gene lookup returns CDR1 MNHEY and CDR2 SMNVEV (reference sequence). Trimming cost V 0 bases and J 7 bases, with 18 bases left between them. CDR3 sequence: CASSLSPQGISVGYTF. The CDR3, as DNA: TGTGCCAGCAGTTTATCCCCACAGGGAATATCGGTTGGCTACACCTTC.

This sequence joins TRBV6-1 and TRBJ2-3, with 8 bases lining up with TRBD1. Germline CDR1 MNHNS, CDR2 SASEGT. CDR3 length: 15 residues. Trimming cost V 8 bases and J 4 bases; bases outside gene matches: 11. The CDR3 bases are TGTGCCAGCCGAGAAAGGGCAGGGGGCCCAGATACGCAGTATTTT. Encoded protein: CASRERAGGPDTQYF.

This chain joins TRBV5-1 and TRBJ1-2; 9 bases align to TRBD1. Germline-derived CDR1 and CDR2 are SGHRS and YFSETQ. This CDR3 region has 13 residues. J gave up 3 bases and V 4 bases, and 1 base lay outside the gene matches. The CDR3 DNA reads TGCGCCAGCAGCACAGGGGGCGACTATGGCTACACCTTC. Its protein product is CASSTGGDYGYTF.

The CDR3 DNA reads TGTGCCAGCAGTCAGGGACACCGCCAGGGCTACACCTTC. This gives the protein CASSQGHRQGYTF. The V call is TRBV27, the J call TRBJ1-2; tentative D call: TRBD1 (6 bases). Germline V gene lookup returns CDR1 MNHEY and CDR2 SMNVEV (reference sequence). The CDR3 sequence is 13 residues long. The V gene lost 5 bases and the J gene lost 8 bases, with 15 bases spanning the gap.

This clone was seen once. In DNA, the CDR3 is TGTGCCAGCAGCCCCCAGGGAGCTGGAAACACCATATATTTT. Protein: CASSPQGAGNTIYF. The chain links TRBV28 to TRBJ1-3, with D possibly being TRBD1 (5 bases). CDR1 is MDHEN and CDR2 is SYDVKM in the germline V gene. The CDR3 loop spans 14 amino acids. Trimming removed 6 bases at V and 2 bases at J, with 11 bases between. The entire variable domain, with the rest obtained from reference TRBV28 and TRBJ1-3, is as follows: DVKVTQSSRYLVKRTGEKVFLECVQDMDHENMFWYRQDPGLGLRLIYFSYDVKMKEKGDIPEGYSVSREKKERFSLILESASTNQTSMYLCASSPQGAGNTIYFGEGSWLTVV.